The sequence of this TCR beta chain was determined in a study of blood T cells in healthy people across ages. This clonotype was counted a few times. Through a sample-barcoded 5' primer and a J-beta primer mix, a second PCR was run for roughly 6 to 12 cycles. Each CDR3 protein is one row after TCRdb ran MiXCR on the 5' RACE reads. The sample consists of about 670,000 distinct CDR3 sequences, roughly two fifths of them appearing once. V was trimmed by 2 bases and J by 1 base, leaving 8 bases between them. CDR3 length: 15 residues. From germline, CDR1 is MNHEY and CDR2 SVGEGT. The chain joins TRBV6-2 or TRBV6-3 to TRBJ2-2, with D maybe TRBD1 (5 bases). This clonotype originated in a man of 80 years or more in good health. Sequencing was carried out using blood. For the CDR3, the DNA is TGTGCCAGCAGTTACGCAGGGCTGAACACCGGGGAGCTGTTTTTT. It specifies CASSYAGLNTGELFF.